The clone carrying this TCR beta chain appeared once. TCRdb's table, derived via immunoSEQ multiplex PCR, lists solely in-frame clones and lacks some. Of 20,000 to 25,000 clones in the sample, over 75% are singletons; the top ten hold about 20%. These data come from a study of blood T cell repertoires in COVID-19. J gave up 5 bases and V 6 bases, and 21 bases lay outside the gene matches. CDR1 and CDR2 from the germline V gene are MNHEY and SMNVEV (reference sequence). The CDR3 length is 18 residues. The chain carries TRBV27 and TRBJ2-5, with 7 bases matching TRBD1. The TCR comes from a human donor in a cohort sampled during active COVID-19. Sequencing used peripheral blood. The CDR3 DNA reads as TGTGCCAGCAGCCTCGCCCAAACTTTCAGGGGGTTTATGGAGACCCAGTACTTC. Translation gives CASSLAQTFRGFMETQYF.